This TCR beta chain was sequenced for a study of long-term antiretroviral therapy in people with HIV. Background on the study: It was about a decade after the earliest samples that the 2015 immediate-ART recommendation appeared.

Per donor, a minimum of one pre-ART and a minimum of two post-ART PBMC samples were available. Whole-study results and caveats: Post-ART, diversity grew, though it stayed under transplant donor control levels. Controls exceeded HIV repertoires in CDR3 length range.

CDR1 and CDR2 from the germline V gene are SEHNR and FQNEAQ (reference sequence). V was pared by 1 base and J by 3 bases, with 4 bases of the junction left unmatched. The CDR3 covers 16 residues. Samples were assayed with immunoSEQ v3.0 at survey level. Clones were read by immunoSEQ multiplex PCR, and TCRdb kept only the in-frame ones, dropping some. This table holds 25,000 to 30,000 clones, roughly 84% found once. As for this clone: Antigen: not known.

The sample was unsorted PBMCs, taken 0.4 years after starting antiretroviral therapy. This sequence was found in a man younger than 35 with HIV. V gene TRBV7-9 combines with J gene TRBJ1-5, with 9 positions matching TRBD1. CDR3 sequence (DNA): TGTGCCAGCAGCTTAGTTGGGACAGGGAACAATCAGCCCCAGCATTTT. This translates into CASSLVGTGNNQPQHF.